This TCR beta chain originates from a study of blood T cell repertoires in COVID-19. Trimming removed 1 base from V and 0 bases from J; junction bases left unmatched: 5. Germline CDR1 is SGHVS and CDR2 is FNYEAQ. This CDR3 comprises 18 residues. Data came from immunoSEQ multiplex PCR; TCRdb stores just in-frame clones and leaves some out. The sample shows a few hundred thousand clones, about nine tenths of them seen only once. Patients at the Seattle site were enrolled during active infection and followed longitudinally. This clone was seen more than once but under ten times. The gene calls are TRBV7-6 and TRBJ2-3, with 12 nucleotides matching TRBD2. This clonotype was sampled from a person between 18 and 30 years old with COVID-19, enrolled during active disease. Sequencing was performed on peripheral blood. The CDR3 region is CASSLEVGLAGSTDTQYF. CDR3 in DNA: TGTGCCAGCAGCTTAGAAGTAGGACTAGCGGGAAGCACAGATACGCAGTATTTT.